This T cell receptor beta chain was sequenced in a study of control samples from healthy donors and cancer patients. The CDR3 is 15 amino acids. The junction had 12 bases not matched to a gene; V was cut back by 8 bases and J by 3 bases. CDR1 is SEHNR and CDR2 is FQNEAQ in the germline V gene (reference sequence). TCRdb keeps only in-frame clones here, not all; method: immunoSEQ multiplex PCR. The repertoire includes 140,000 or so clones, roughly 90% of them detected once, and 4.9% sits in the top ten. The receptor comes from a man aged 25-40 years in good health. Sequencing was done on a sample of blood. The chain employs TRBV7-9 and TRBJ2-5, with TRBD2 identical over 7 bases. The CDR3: CASSPPAGDEETQYF. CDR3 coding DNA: TGTGCCAGCTCCCCGCCTGCGGGGGATGAAGAGACCCAGTACTTC.